The rows below give T cell receptor beta chains drawn from one sample of a study of T cells in Graves' hyperthyroidism and ophthalmopathy. MiXCR, applied by TCRdb to the multiplex PCR reads, yields one record per CDR3 protein. The profile shows 500,000 to 550,000 distinct CDR3 sequences, about 20% of them singletons. The sequenced material came from blood. Receptors were obtained from a middle-aged man with Graves' ophthalmopathy. The CDR3 runs from the conserved cysteine through the conserved F or W. The order of the fields is D gene, CDR3 length, J gene, V gene, clone size, CDR3 DNA, CDR3 protein. The D gene is left open where the match is weak. The size entry is marked missing in some rows and otherwise reads once, few, many or a size class.

- | 15 | TRBJ2-2 | TRBV7-3 | many | TGTGCCAGCAGCATGGGGGCGGGAAGCACCGGGGAGCTGTTTTTT | CASSMGAGSTGELFF
- | 16 | TRBJ2-5 | TRBV3-1 | few | TGTGCCAGCAGCCAATTGGCGACAGGCGCGTTAGGGACCCAGTACTTC | CASSQLATGALGTQYF
- | 14 | TRBJ1-2 | TRBV9 | few | TGTGCCAGCAGCGTAGGGGGAGGCCCAAAGGGCTACACCTTC | CASSVGGGPKGYTF
- | 13 | TRBJ2-5 | TRBV6-1 | - | TGTGCCAGCAGTGAAGCGCGGGAAGAGACCCAGTACTTC | CASSEAREETQYF
- | 15 | TRBJ1-2 | TRBV6-2/TRBV6-3 | - | TGTGCCAGCAGTTACCTGGGGACGGATAACTATGGCTACACCTTC | CASSYLGTDNYGYTF
TRBD2 | 19 | TRBJ2-1 | TRBV20-1 | few | TGCAGTGCTAGAGAAATACCGAGACCGGGACTAGCGTACCACAATGAGCAGTTCTTC | CSAREIPRPGLAYHNEQFF
TRBD1 | 17 | TRBJ1-1 | TRBV12-3/TRBV12-4 | many | TGTGCCAGCAGTCCCGGACAGGGGGCCCGGCGGAACACTGAAGCTTTCTTT | CASSPGQGARRNTEAFF
TRBD1 | 15 | TRBJ2-3 | TRBV7-3 | - | TGTGCCAGCAGCCAACAGGGGGTTCCCACAGATACGCAGTATTTT | CASSQQGVPTDTQYF
- | 13 | TRBJ2-1 | TRBV10-3 | - | TGTGCCATCAGTGAACAGGAGGACGGTGAGCAGTTCTTC | CAISEQEDGEQFF
- | 16 | TRBJ1-1 | TRBV6-1 | many | TGTGCCAGCAGTGATGGGGGGCCCGCGCGGAACACTGAAGCTTTCTTT | CASSDGGPARNTEAFF
- | 12 | TRBJ1-2 | TRBV30 | - | TGTGCCTGGAGAGGCTCGGGCTATGGCTACACCTTC | CAWRGSGYGYTF
- | 13 | TRBJ1-1 | TRBV30 | - | TGTGCCTGGAGTGTGGGGGTAGGCACTGAAGCTTTCTTT | CAWSVGVGTEAFF
TRBD2 | 17 | TRBJ2-3 | TRBV11-2 | many | TGTGCCAGCAGCTTAGTAGGGGGGACTAGCGGAACAGATACGCAGTATTTT | CASSLVGGTSGTDTQYF
- | 14 | TRBJ1-1 | TRBV19 | few | TGTGCCAGTATCCTAGACGGAAAGGGCACTGAAGCTTTCTTT | CASILDGKGTEAFF
- | 11 | TRBJ1-1 | TRBV12-3/TRBV12-4 | many | TGTGCCAGCAGTCCCCGGTATGAAGCTTTCTTT | CASSPRYEAFF
- | 15 | TRBJ2-7 | TRBV18 | few | TGTGCCAGCTCACCTATCCTAGTGGGGGGCTACGAGCAGTACTTC | CASSPILVGGYEQYF
TRBD1 | 16 | TRBJ2-2 | TRBV18 | many | TGTGCCAGCTCACCACCGAACAGGGGCAACACCGGGGAGCTGTTTTTT | CASSPPNRGNTGELFF
- | 14 | TRBJ2-7 | TRBV6-1 | few | TGTGCCAGCAGCTTATCCCAGGGGCCTAACGAGCAGTACTTC | CASSLSQGPNEQYF
TRBD2 | 14 | TRBJ2-3 | TRBV7-3 | - | TGTGCCAGCAGAACAGCGGGAGGCACAGATACGCAGTATTTT | CASRTAGGTDTQYF
TRBD1 | 13 | TRBJ1-4 | TRBV15 | - | TGTGCCACCAGCAGGGACAGGGAGGGGAAACTGTTTTTT | CATSRDREGKLFF
- | 14 | TRBJ1-1 | TRBV18 | once | TGTGCCGGCTCACCGAACCCAGACAGCACTGAAGCTTTCTTT | CAGSPNPDSTEAFF
- | 15 | TRBJ1-1 | TRBV12-3/TRBV12-4 | many | TGTGCCAGCAGCCCCTCGGGGGTGATGAACACTGAAGCTTTCTTT | CASSPSGVMNTEAFF
- | 16 | TRBJ1-6 | TRBV24-1 | - | TGTGCCACCAGTGATTTGCCGGCCAGGGAGAATTCACCCCTCCACTTT | CATSDLPARENSPLHF
- | 12 | TRBJ1-1 | TRBV2 | many | TGTGCCAGCAACAGGCGGAACACTGAAGCTTTCTTT | CASNRRNTEAFF
- | 16 | TRBJ1-5 | TRBV3-1 | - | TGTGCCAGCAGCCAAGGGGCCTTTGGGGCCAATCAGCCCCAGCATTTT | CASSQGAFGANQPQHF
TRBD1 | 14 | TRBJ1-5 | TRBV28 | many | TGTGCCAGCAGCCCGGACAGGGGGCGTCAGCCCCAGCATTTT | CASSPDRGRQPQHF
TRBD1 | 16 | TRBJ1-3 | TRBV12-3/TRBV12-4 | - | TGTGCCAGCAGTCCCCACAGGGGCCACTCTGGAAACACCATATATTTT | CASSPHRGHSGNTIYF
- | 12 | TRBJ1-2 | TRBV12-3/TRBV12-4 | many | TGTGCCAGCAGTCTTTTGGGAGACGGCTACACCTTC | CASSLLGDGYTF
TRBD2 | 15 | TRBJ2-3 | TRBV20-1 | - | TGCAGTGCCGGCCGGGGGGGGGGCCTGAAAGATACGCAGTATTTT | CSAGRGGGLKDTQYF
- | 17 | TRBJ1-3 | TRBV15 | - | TGTGCCACCAGCAGAGAAATTTTGGGGGCAGGTGGAAACACCATATATTTT | CATSREILGAGGNTIYF
- | 13 | TRBJ1-1 | TRBV20-1 | many | TGCAGTGCTAGAGCGGGGGCGCGATCTGAAGCTTTCTTT | CSARAGARSEAFF
- | 12 | TRBJ1-2 | TRBV3-1 | - | TGTGCCAGCAGCTATTCATCCGGTGGCTACACCTTC | CASSYSSGGYTF
- | 17 | TRBJ2-7 | TRBV2 | many | TGTGCCAGCAGTGGGCCTTCCCGGACGGCGCTTACCTACGAGCAGTACTTC | CASSGPSRTALTYEQYF
- | 13 | TRBJ2-1 | TRBV12-3/TRBV12-4 | many | TGTGCCAGCAGTTCCCCTCTCTACAATGAGCAGTTCTTC | CASSSPLYNEQFF
TRBD2 | 15 | TRBJ2-3 | TRBV4-2 | few | TGTGCCAGCAGCCATAGCGGGGGGAGCACAGATACGCAGTATTTT | CASSHSGGSTDTQYF
TRBD1 | 13 | TRBJ1-5 | TRBV6-1 | few | TGTGCCAGCAGTACCGGACAGGCCCTGCCCCAGCATTTT | CASSTGQALPQHF
- | 14 | TRBJ2-7 | TRBV12-3/TRBV12-4 | - | TGTGCCAGCAGTTTTTCGACCGGCCGTTACGAGCAGTACTTC | CASSFSTGRYEQYF
- | 13 | TRBJ2-7 | TRBV6-1 | few | TGTGCCAGCAGTGGTAGGGGCTCTTACGAGCAGTACTTC | CASSGRGSYEQYF
- | 15 | TRBJ1-3 | TRBV3-1 | few | TGTGCCAGCAGCCAAACAACGGGGTCTGGAAACACCATATATTTT | CASSQTTGSGNTIYF